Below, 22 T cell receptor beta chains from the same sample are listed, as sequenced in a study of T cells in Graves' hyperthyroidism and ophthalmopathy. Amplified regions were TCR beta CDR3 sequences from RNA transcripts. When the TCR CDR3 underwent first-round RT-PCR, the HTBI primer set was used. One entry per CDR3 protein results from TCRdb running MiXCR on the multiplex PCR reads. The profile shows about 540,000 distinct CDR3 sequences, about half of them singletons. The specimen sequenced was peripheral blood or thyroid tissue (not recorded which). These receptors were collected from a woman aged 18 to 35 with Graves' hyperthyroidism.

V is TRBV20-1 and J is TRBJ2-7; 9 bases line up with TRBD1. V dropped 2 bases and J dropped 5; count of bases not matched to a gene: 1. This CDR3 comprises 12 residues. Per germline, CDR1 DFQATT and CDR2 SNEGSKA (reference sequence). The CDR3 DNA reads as TGCAGTGCTAGAAGACAGGGGGACGAGCAGTACTTC. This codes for CSARRQGDEQYF.

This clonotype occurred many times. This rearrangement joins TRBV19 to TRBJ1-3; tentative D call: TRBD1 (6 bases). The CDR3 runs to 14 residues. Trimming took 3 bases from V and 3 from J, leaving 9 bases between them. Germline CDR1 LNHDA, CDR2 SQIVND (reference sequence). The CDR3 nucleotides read TGTGCCAGTAGTATTGGCAGGGGTGGAAACACCATATATTTT. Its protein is CASSIGRGGNTIYF.

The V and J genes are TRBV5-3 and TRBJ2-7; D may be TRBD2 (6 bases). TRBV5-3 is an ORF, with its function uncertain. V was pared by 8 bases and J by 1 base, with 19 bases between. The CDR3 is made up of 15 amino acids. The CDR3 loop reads CASSQGLMGSYEQYF. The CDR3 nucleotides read TGTGCCAGCAGCCAAGGACTAATGGGGTCCTACGAGCAGTACTTC.

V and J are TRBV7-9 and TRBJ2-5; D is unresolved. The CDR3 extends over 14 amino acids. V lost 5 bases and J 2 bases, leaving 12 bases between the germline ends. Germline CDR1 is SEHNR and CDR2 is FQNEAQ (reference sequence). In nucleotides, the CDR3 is TGTGCCAGCAGCGGACGTCGGCAGCAAGAGACCCAGTACTTC. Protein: CASSGRRQQETQYF.

The CDR3 DNA reads TGTGCCAGCAGCTTATTACAGGCATACTACGAGCAGTACTTC. Its protein product is CASSLLQAYYEQYF. The chain uses TRBV7-2 and TRBJ2-7; tentative D call: TRBD1 (5 bases). The V end lost 2 bases, the J end lost 3 bases, and 11 bases lay between the germline ends. CDR3 length: 14 residues. Germline assignment: CDR1 SGHTA and CDR2 FQGNSA.

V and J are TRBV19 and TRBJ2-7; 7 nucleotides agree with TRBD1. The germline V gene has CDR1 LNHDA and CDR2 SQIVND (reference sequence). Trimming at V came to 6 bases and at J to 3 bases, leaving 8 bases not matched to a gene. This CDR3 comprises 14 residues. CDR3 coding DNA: TGTGCCAGTAGACAGACAGGGTTAGTCTACGAGCAGTACTTC. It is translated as CASRQTGLVYEQYF.

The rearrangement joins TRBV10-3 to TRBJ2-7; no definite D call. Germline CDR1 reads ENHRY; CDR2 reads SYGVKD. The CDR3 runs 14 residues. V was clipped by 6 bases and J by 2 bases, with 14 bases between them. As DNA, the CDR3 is TGTGCCATCAGCAGCCAAGATCTTGCCTACGAGCAGTACTTC. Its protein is CAISSQDLAYEQYF.

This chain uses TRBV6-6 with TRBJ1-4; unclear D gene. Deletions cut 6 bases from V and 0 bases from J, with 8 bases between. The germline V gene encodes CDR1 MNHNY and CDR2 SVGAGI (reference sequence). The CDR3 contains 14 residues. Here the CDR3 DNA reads TGTGCCAGCAGCCCGGCGTCAACTAATGAAAAACTGTTTTTT. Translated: CASSPASTNEKLFF.

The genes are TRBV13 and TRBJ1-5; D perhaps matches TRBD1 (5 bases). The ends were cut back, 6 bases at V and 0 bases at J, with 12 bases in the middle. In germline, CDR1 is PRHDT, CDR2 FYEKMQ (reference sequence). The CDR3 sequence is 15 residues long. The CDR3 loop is CASSSGRNSNQPQHF. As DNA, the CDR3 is TGTGCCAGCAGTTCGGGACGGAATAGCAATCAGCCCCAGCATTTT.

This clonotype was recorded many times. The CDR3 DNA reads as TGTGCCAGCAGCTTAGGTGGGGGCTCGGAGACCCAGTACTTC. Its translation is CASSLGGGSETQYF. V usage is TRBV7-2 and J usage is TRBJ2-5, with a tentative D call TRBD1 (6 bases). Germline V lookup: CDR1 SGHTA, CDR2 FQGNSA. The CDR3 loop spans 14 amino acids. V gave up 1 base and J gave up 5 bases, with 11 bases separating them.

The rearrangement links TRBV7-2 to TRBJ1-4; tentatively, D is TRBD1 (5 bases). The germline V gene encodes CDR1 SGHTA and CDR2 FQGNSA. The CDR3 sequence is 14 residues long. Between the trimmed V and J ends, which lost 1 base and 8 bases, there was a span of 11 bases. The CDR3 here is CASSLGQGVEKLFF. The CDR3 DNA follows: TGTGCCAGCAGCTTAGGGCAGGGAGTAGAAAAACTGTTTTTT.

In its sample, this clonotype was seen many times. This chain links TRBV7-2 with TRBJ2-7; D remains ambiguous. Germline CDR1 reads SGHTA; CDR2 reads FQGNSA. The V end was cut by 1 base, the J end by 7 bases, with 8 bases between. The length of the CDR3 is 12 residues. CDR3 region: CASSLVLPEQYF. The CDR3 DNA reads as TGTGCCAGCAGCTTAGTGTTGCCAGAGCAGTACTTC.

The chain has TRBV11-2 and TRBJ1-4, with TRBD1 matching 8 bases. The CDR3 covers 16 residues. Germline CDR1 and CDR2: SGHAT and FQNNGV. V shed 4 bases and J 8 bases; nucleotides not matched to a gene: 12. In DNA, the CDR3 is TGTGCCAGCAGCTCACTACTTACAGGGGGGAAGGAAAAACTGTTTTTT. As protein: CASSSLLTGGKEKLFF.

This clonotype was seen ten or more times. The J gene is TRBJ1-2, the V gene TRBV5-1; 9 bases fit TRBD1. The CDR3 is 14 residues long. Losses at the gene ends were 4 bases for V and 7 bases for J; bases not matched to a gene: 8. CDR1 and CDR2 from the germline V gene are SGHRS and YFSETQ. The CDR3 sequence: CASSQADRGSGYTF. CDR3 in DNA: TGCGCCAGCAGCCAAGCGGACAGGGGAAGTGGCTACACCTTC.

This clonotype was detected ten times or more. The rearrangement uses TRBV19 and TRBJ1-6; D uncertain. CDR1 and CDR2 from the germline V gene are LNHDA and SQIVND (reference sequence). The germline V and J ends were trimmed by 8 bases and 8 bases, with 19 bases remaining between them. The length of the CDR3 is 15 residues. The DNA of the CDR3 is TGTGCCAGTTCCGCGGCTACTTCTCGGTATTCACCCCTCCACTTT. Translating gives CASSAATSRYSPLHF.

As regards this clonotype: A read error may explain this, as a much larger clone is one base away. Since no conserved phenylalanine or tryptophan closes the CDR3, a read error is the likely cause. The CDR3 spells CASSPVSNQETQYL. In DNA, the CDR3 is TGCGCCAGCAGCCCTGTCTCAAACCAAGAGACCCAGTACCTC. The gene calls are TRBV10-2 and TRBJ2-5; D ambiguous. The CDR3 contains 14 residues. Germline V gene lookup returns CDR1 WSHSY and CDR2 SAAADI. V was trimmed by 6 bases and J by 0 bases, leaving 11 bases between them.

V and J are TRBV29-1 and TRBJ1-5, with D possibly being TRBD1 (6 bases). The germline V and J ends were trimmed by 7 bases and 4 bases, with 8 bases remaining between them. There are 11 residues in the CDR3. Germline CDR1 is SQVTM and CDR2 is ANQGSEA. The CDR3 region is CSDRENQPQHF. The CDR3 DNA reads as TGCAGCGACAGGGAAAATCAGCCCCAGCATTTT.

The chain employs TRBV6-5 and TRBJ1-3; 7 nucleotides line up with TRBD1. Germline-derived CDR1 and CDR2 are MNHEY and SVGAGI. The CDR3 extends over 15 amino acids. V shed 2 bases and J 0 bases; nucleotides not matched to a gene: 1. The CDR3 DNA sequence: TGTGCCAGCAGTTACGGGACAGCCTCTGGAAACACCATATATTTT. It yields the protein CASSYGTASGNTIYF.

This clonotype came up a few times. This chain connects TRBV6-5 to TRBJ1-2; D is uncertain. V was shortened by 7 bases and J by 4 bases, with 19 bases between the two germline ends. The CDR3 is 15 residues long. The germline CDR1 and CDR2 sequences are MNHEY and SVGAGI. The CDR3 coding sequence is TGTGCCAGCACACCGGGTGCGGGCAGACCCTATGGCTACACCTTC. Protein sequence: CASTPGAGRPYGYTF.

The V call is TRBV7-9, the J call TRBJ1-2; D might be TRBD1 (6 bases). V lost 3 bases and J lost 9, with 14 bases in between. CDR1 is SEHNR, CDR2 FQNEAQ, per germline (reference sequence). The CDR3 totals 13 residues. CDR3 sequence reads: CASSLGQGLSYTF. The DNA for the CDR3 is TGTGCCAGCAGCTTGGGGCAGGGGCTGAGCTACACCTTC. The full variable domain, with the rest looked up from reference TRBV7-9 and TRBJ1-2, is DTGVSQNPRHKITKRGQNVTFRCDPISEHNRLYWYRQTLGQGPEFLTYFQNEAQLEKSRLLSDRFSAERPKGSFSTLEIQRTEQGDSAMYLCASSLGQGLSYTFGSGTRLTVV.

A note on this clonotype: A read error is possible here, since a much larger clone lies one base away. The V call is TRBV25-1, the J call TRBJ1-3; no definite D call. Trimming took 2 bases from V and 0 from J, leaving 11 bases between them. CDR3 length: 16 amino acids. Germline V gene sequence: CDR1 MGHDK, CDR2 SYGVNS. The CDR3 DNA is TGTGCCAGCAGTGAAAGCACACTTAACTCTGGAAACACCATATATTTT. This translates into CASSESTLNSGNTIYF.

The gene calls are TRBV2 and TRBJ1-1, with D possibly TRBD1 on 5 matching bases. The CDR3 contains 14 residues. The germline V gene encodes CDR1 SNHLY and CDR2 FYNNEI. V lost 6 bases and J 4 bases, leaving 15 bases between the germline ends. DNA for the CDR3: TGTGCCAGCAGCGAGGGGCCCGGGGGCACTGAAGCTTTCTTT. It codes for CASSEGPGGTEAFF. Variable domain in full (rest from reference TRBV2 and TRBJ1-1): EPEVTQTPSHQVTQMGQEVILRCVPISNHLYFYWYRQILGQKVEFLVSFYNNEISEKSEIFDDQFSVERPDGSNFTLKIRSTKLEDSAMYFCASSEGPGGTEAFFGQGTRLTVV.